The 29 T cell receptor beta chains presented below share a single source sample, sequenced in a study of T cell responses to AZD1222 COVID-19 vaccine. Assay used: immunoSEQ multiplex PCR; TCRdb lists only in-frame clones, some missing. This table has about 120,000 clones, approximately 94% appearing once. Sequenced material: peripheral blood, taken 28 days after the second AZD1222 dose. The receptors were gathered from an adult who received the AZD1222 COVID-19 vaccine.

The V and J genes are TRBV11-1 and TRBJ1-1, with a possible D match to TRBD1 (6 bases). The CDR3 consists of 14 residues. V shed 5 bases and J shed 2 bases, with 12 bases lying between them. Per germline, CDR1 SGHAT and CDR2 FQDESV (reference sequence). The CDR3 is CASSPWTDNTEAFF. The CDR3 nucleotides are TGTGCCAGCAGCCCATGGACAGATAACACTGAAGCTTTCTTT.

About this clone: This specimen includes other DNA sequences encoding the same CDR3. The rearrangement uses TRBV19 and TRBJ1-2; a weak D match, TRBD1 (5 bases). Deletions cut 3 bases from V and 2 bases from J, with 10 bases between. CDR1 and CDR2 (germline): LNHDA, SQIVND (reference sequence). CDR3 length equals 14 residues. The CDR3 nucleotides are TGTGCCAGTAGTATTCTAACAGGCAACTATGGCTACACCTTC. It specifies CASSILTGNYGYTF. Looking up the rest from reference TRBV19 and TRBJ1-2 gives the full variable domain: DGGITQSPKYLFRKEGQNVTLSCEQNLNHDAMYWYRQDPGQGLRLIYYSQIVNDFQKGDIAEGYSVSREKKESFPLTVTSAQKNPTAFYLCASSILTGNYGYTFGSGTRLTVV.

CDR3 DNA: TGTGCCAGCAGCTTGGCGGGGGGGACCCAGTTAGAGCAGTACTTC. It is translated as CASSLAGGTQLEQYF. The chain carries TRBV5-4 and TRBJ2-7; 8 bases agree with TRBD2. J was trimmed by 7 bases and V by 0 bases; bases with no gene match: 9. Germline assignment: CDR1 SGHNT and CDR2 YYREEE (reference sequence). The CDR3 covers 15 residues.

This clone was recorded only once. This sequence joins TRBV30 and TRBJ1-4; TRBD1 might be the D (5 bases). Deletions cut 2 bases from V and 13 bases from J, with 20 bases between. In germline, CDR1 is GTSNPN, CDR2 SVGIG (reference sequence). This CDR3 has 14 residues. This chain's CDR3 is CAWSRGGKGEGLFF. CDR3 DNA sequence: TGTGCCTGGAGTCGGGGGGGGAAGGGCGAGGGACTGTTTTTT.

CDR3: CASSLEAGRRGYTF. In nucleotides, the CDR3 is TGTGCCAGCAGCTTAGAGGCAGGGAGAAGAGGCTACACCTTC. The rearrangement uses TRBV7-2 and TRBJ1-2; weak D call: TRBD1 (5 bases). Deletions cut 1 base from V and 8 bases from J, with 14 bases between. In germline, CDR1 is SGHTA, CDR2 FQGNSA. This CDR3 spans 14 amino acids.

This clone is a singleton in its sample. The V and J genes are TRBV5-1 and TRBJ1-1; D remains unclear. This CDR3 has 14 amino acids. Germline V gene sequence: CDR1 SGHRS, CDR2 YFSETQ. The V end was cut by 0 bases, the J end by 1 base, with 7 bases between. CDR3 residues: CASSLVSTNTEAFF. CDR3 DNA sequence: TGCGCCAGCAGCTTGGTGTCGACGAACACTGAAGCTTTCTTT.

The chain employs TRBV3-1 (or the pseudogene TRBV3-2) and TRBJ1-1; unclear D gene. The CDR3 has 14 amino acids. Per germline, CDR1 LGHDT and CDR2 YNNKEL (reference sequence). V gave up 4 bases and J gave up 4 bases, with 13 bases separating them. The CDR3 coding sequence is TGTGCCAGCAGCCCCTCGGAGTTGAGCACTGAAGCTTTCTTT. It translates to CASSPSELSTEAFF.

The rearrangement uses TRBV3-1 (or the pseudogene TRBV3-2) and TRBJ1-1, with TRBD1 matching over 7 bases. This CDR3 has 11 amino acids. The junction had 3 bases not matched to a gene; V was cut back by 8 bases and J by 6 bases. Germline values: CDR1 LGHDT, CDR2 YNNKEL (reference sequence). The CDR3 is CASRGTAEAFF. The CDR3 DNA is TGTGCCAGCCGCGGGACAGCTGAAGCTTTCTTT.

This chain connects TRBV19 to TRBJ1-1; D remains unclear. The CDR3 runs 14 residues. Per the germline V gene, CDR1 is LNHDA and CDR2 is SQIVND (reference sequence). The V end was cut by 4 bases, the J end by 1 base, with 10 bases between. The CDR3 DNA is TGTGCCAGTAGTAAGGAGAGACAGAACACTGAAGCTTTCTTT. This encodes CASSKERQNTEAFF. Complete variable domain (other parts from reference TRBV19 and TRBJ1-1): DGGITQSPKYLFRKEGQNVTLSCEQNLNHDAMYWYRQDPGQGLRLIYYSQIVNDFQKGDIAEGYSVSREKKESFPLTVTSAQKNPTAFYLCASSKERQNTEAFFGQGTRLTVV.

The chain carries TRBV28 and TRBJ2-4; TRBD2 agrees at 11 bases. J gave up 0 bases and V 4 bases, and 5 bases lay outside the gene matches. From germline, CDR1 is MDHEN and CDR2 SYDVKM. The CDR3 is made up of 17 amino acids. CDR3 nucleotide sequence: TGTGCCAGCAGTTCTCCGACTAGCGGGGTAGCCAAAAACATTCAGTACTTC. This sequence encodes CASSSPTSGVAKNIQYF.

This clone was observed a single time. This chain connects TRBV2 to TRBJ1-4, with D perhaps TRBD1 (5 bases). Trimming took 5 bases from V and 7 from J, leaving 14 bases between them. CDR3 length equals 14 residues. CDR1 and CDR2 (germline): SNHLY, FYNNEI. The CDR3 loop is CASSLSLQGEKLFF. The CDR3, as DNA: TGTGCCAGCAGTTTGTCCCTGCAGGGTGAAAAACTGTTTTTT.

The J gene is TRBJ2-2, the V gene TRBV7-2; D remains ambiguous. Trimming pared 2 bases from V and 3 bases from J, leaving 4 bases between. Germline CDR1 and CDR2: SGHTA and FQGNSA. CDR3 length equals 13 residues. CDR3 sequence reads: CASSLSYTGELFF. Here the CDR3 DNA reads TGTGCCAGCAGCTTATCATACACCGGGGAGCTGTTTTTT. Full variable domain (missing parts from reference TRBV7-2 and TRBJ2-2): GAGVSQSPSNKVTEKGKDVELRCDPISGHTALYWYRQSLGQGLEFLIYFQGNSAPDKSGLPSDRFSAERTGGSVSTLTIQRTQQEDSAVYLCASSLSYTGELFFGEGSRLTVL.

The V call is TRBV5-1, the J call TRBJ2-1; the D gene is possibly TRBD1 (5 bases). Germline CDR1 is SGHRS and CDR2 is YFSETQ. This CDR3 has 15 residues. V lost 6 bases and J lost 7, with 20 bases in between. The CDR3 DNA follows: TGCGCCAGCACTCAGGGCCTCACTACGAAGAATGAGCAGTTCTTC. Translating gives CASTQGLTTKNEQFF.

The J gene is TRBJ2-7, the V gene TRBV15; D is unresolved. V lost 3 bases and J lost 6, with 12 bases in between. CDR1 and CDR2 (germline): LNHNV, YYDKDF (reference sequence). The CDR3 is 13 residues long. The CDR3 loop reads CATSRQAESEQYF. The CDR3 nucleotides read TGTGCCACCAGCAGGCAGGCCGAGAGCGAGCAGTACTTC. The complete variable domain, with remaining parts taken from reference TRBV15 and TRBJ2-7, reads DAMVIQNPRYQVTQFGKPVTLSCSQTLNHNVMYWYQQKSSQAPKLLFHYYDKDFNNEADTPDNFQSRRPNTSFCFLDIRSPGLGDTAMYLCATSRQAESEQYFGPGTRLTVT.

The chain combines TRBV6-5 with TRBJ1-1, with D hard to call. From germline, CDR1 is MNHEY and CDR2 SVGAGI. CDR3 length: 13 amino acids. The V and J ends lost 7 bases and 6 bases respectively, with 15 bases between them. CDR3 in DNA: TGTGCCAGCAAGAATGGGCAGGACGCTGAAGCTTTCTTT. This codes for CASKNGQDAEAFF.

This clone was seen only once. The chain carries TRBV5-1 and TRBJ2-2; the match to TRBD2 covers 9 bases. The CDR3 is 15 amino acids. V lost 6 bases, J lost 4 bases, and 7 bases stayed unmatched. Germline V gives CDR1 SGHRS, CDR2 YFSETQ. In DNA, the CDR3 is TGCGCCAGCAACGAGCCGCGGGAGGGCACCGGGGAGCTGTTTTTT. Its translation is CASNEPREGTGELFF.

CDR3 protein: CASSLGFGRYNEQFF. The CDR3 DNA reads as TGCGCCAGCAGCTTGGGGTTTGGTAGATACAATGAGCAGTTCTTC. This chain uses TRBV5-1 with TRBJ2-1; D is unclear. The CDR3 extends over 15 amino acids. Germline V CDR1 and CDR2: SGHRS, YFSETQ. Deletions cut 0 bases from V and 4 bases from J, with 11 bases between.

The genes are TRBV4-1 and TRBJ1-2, with D perhaps TRBD1 (6 bases). This CDR3 comprises 17 residues. The ends were cut back, 0 bases at V and 1 base at J, with 15 bases in the middle. Germline assignment: CDR1 MGHRA and CDR2 YSYEKL. As DNA, the CDR3 is TGCGCCAGCAGCCAAGATAACAGGGCGAATTTTAACTATGGCTACACCTTC. Translating it yields CASSQDNRANFNYGYTF.

The V and J genes are TRBV5-4 and TRBJ1-6, with 11 bases aligning to TRBD1. V was clipped by 4 bases and J by 9 bases; unmatched bases: 9. The CDR3 is 16 amino acids. The germline CDR1 and CDR2 sequences are SGHNT and YYREEE (reference sequence). The CDR3 DNA reads as TGTGCCAGCAGCGACGGACAGGGGGCTTTCGTTTCACCCCTCCACTTT. Amino acid sequence: CASSDGQGAFVSPLHF.

Here the CDR3 reads CASSPIGGRGYEQYF. In DNA form, the CDR3 reads TGTGCCAGCAGCCCTATAGGCGGGAGAGGCTACGAGCAGTACTTC. The V call is TRBV7-2, the J call TRBJ2-7; 7 bases fit TRBD2. The CDR3 sequence is 15 residues long. CDR1 is SGHTA and CDR2 is FQGNSA in the germline V gene. With 5 bases clipped from V and 3 bases from J, the junction kept 10 bases outside the gene matches.

The J gene is TRBJ2-1, the V gene TRBV19, with TRBD2 matching over 10 bases. V was pared by 4 bases and J by 4 bases, with 10 bases of the junction left unmatched. This CDR3 comprises 17 residues. Germline-derived CDR1 and CDR2 are LNHDA and SQIVND (reference sequence). CDR3 region: CASSRLPGLAEYNEQFF. The DNA of the CDR3 is TGTGCCAGTAGTAGACTTCCCGGACTAGCGGAATACAATGAGCAGTTCTTC.

This chain connects TRBV6-5 to TRBJ2-7; 10 bases align to TRBD2. CDR3 length equals 15 residues. Germline CDR1 MNHEY, CDR2 SVGAGI. Germline trimming cut 6 bases from V and 5 bases from J; bases unmatched to any gene: 10. For the CDR3, the DNA is TGTGCCAGCAGGATAGTTCTAGCGGGAGCGGACGAGCAGTACTTC. Its protein is CASRIVLAGADEQYF.

The chain is built from TRBV27 and TRBJ1-4; D unclear. Per germline, CDR1 MNHEY and CDR2 SMNVEV (reference sequence). The CDR3 runs to 14 residues. The V gene lost 7 bases and the J gene lost 5 bases, with 14 bases spanning the gap. CDR3 sequence (DNA): TGTGCCAGCACCTCCGCGCAAAACAATGAAAAACTGTTTTTT. Translation: CASTSAQNNEKLFF.

The table lists this clone with a count of one. V and J are TRBV6-6 and TRBJ2-7, with 9 nucleotides matching TRBD2. Germline CDR1 reads MNHNY; CDR2 reads SVGAGI (reference sequence). The J segment lost 2 bases and the V segment lost 6 bases, leaving 14 bases of the junction unmatched. The CDR3 contains 17 residues. The CDR3 bases are TGTGCCAGCAGCCGAAGCTGGGCGGGAGGGACGCCCTACGAGCAGTACTTC. Translation: CASSRSWAGGTPYEQYF.

The V and J genes are TRBV12-3 or TRBV12-4 and TRBJ2-1, with 7 bases aligning to TRBD1. CDR3 length: 12 residues. The J segment lost 9 bases and the V segment lost 5 bases, leaving 4 bases of the junction unmatched. The CDR3 coding sequence is TGTGCCAGCAGTATACAGGGGCTTGAGCAGTTCTTC. Its protein product is CASSIQGLEQFF.

V gene TRBV5-4 combines with J gene TRBJ2-5, with D perhaps matching TRBD1 or TRBD2 (6 bases each). Germline V gene data show CDR1 as SGHNT and CDR2 as YYREEE (reference sequence). The CDR3 contains 13 residues. V lost 4 bases and J 2 bases, leaving 9 bases between the germline ends. The CDR3 loop reads CASSQGGQETQYF. In nucleotides, the CDR3 is TGTGCCAGCAGCCAAGGGGGGCAAGAGACCCAGTACTTC.

This chain joins TRBV20-1 and TRBJ1-2; unclear D gene. The CDR3 loop spans 8 amino acids. Germline V gene lookup returns CDR1 DFQATT and CDR2 SNEGSKA (reference sequence). The V gene lost 0 bases and the J gene lost 13 bases, with 3 bases spanning the gap. The CDR3 bases are TGCAGTGCTAGAGATCTCACCTTC. The encoded protein is CSARDLTF.

The chain has TRBV5-1 and TRBJ1-2, with 8 bases aligning to TRBD1. V dropped 5 bases and J dropped 7; count of bases not matched to a gene: 13. The CDR3 has 15 amino acids. From germline, CDR1 is SGHRS and CDR2 YFSETQ. CDR3 nucleotides: TGCGCCAGCAGTACCCCATCTCGGACAGGGCTTGGCTACACCTTC. This codes for CASSTPSRTGLGYTF. Full variable domain (remainder filled in from reference TRBV5-1 and TRBJ1-2): KAGVTQTPRYLIKTRGQQVTLSCSPISGHRSVSWYQQTPGQGLQFLFEYFSETQRNKGNFPGRFSGRQFSNSRSEMNVSTLELGDSALYLCASSTPSRTGLGYTFGSGTRLTVV.

The chain joins TRBV19 to TRBJ2-1, with D possibly TRBD1 on 6 matching bases. There are 15 residues in the CDR3. V lost 7 bases and J lost 0, with 13 bases in between. Germline lookup yields CDR1 LNHDA and CDR2 SQIVND (reference sequence). CDR3 protein: CASNNRVSSYNEQFF. Written as DNA, the CDR3 is TGTGCCAGTAATAACAGGGTCAGCTCCTACAATGAGCAGTTCTTC.